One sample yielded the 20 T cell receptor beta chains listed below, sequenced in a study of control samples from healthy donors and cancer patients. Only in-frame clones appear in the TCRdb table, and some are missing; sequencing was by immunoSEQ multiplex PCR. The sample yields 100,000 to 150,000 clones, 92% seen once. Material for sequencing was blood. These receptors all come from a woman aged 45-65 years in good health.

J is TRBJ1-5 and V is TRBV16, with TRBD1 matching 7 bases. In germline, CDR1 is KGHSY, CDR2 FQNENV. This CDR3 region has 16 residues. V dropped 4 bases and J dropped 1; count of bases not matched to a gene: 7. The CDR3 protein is CASSLEGGMSNQPQHF. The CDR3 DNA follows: TGTGCCAGCAGCCTAGAAGGGGGCATGAGCAATCAGCCCCAGCATTTT.

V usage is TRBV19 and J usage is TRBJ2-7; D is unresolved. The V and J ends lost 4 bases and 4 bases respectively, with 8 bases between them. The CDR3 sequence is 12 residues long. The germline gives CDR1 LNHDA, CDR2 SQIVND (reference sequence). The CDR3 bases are TGTGCCAGTAGTACCCCTGGGTACGAGCAGTACTTC. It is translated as CASSTPGYEQYF.

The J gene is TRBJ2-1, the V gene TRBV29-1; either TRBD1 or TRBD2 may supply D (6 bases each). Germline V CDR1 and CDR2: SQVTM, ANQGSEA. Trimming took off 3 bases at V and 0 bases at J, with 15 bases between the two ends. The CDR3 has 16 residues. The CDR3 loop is CSVEGGSWSSYNEQFF. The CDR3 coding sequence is TGCAGCGTTGAGGGGGGCAGCTGGAGCTCCTACAATGAGCAGTTCTTC.

The CDR3 protein is CASSQDGTASTDTQYF. CDR3 sequence (DNA): TGTGCCAGCAGCCAAGACGGGACAGCTAGCACAGATACGCAGTATTTT. The chain combines TRBV4-2 with TRBJ2-3; 7 bases align to TRBD1. CDR3 length equals 16 residues. V was pared by 0 bases and J by 0 bases, with 3 bases of the junction left unmatched. Germline loops: CDR1 LGHNA, CDR2 YNFKEQ.

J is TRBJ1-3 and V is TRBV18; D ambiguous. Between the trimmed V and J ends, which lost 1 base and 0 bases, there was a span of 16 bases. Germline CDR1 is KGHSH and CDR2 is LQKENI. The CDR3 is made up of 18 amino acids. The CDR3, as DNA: TGTGCCAGCTCACCACTCGTCGCAGGCAAACACTCTGGAAACACCATATATTTT. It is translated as CASSPLVAGKHSGNTIYF.

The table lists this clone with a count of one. CDR3 bases: TGTGCCAGCAGCCCGATGGTCGTTGCAGATACGCAGTATTTT. Translating gives CASSPMVVADTQYF. This chain connects TRBV25-1 to TRBJ2-3, with D hard to call. The CDR3 totals 14 residues. Deletions cut 6 bases from V and 4 bases from J, with 14 bases between. Germline-derived CDR1 and CDR2 are MGHDK and SYGVNS.

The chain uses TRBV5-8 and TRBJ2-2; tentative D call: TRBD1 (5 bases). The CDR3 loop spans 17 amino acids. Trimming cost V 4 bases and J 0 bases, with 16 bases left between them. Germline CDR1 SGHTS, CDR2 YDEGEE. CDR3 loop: CASSHIGHNANTGELFF. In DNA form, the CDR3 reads TGTGCCAGCAGCCATATCGGACACAACGCGAACACCGGGGAGCTGTTTTTT.

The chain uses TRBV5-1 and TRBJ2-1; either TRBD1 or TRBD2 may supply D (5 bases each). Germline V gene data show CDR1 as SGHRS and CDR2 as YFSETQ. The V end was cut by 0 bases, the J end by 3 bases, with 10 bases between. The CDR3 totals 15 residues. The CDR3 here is CASSLDGGSYNEQFF. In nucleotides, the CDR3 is TGCGCCAGCAGCTTGGATGGGGGTAGCTACAATGAGCAGTTCTTC.

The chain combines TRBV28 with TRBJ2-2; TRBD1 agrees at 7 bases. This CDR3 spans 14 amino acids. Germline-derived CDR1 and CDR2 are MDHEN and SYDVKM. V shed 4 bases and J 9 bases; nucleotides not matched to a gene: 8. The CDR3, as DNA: TGTGCCAGCAGTTGGGCACAGGGGATCCGGGAGCTGTTTTTT. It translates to CASSWAQGIRELFF.

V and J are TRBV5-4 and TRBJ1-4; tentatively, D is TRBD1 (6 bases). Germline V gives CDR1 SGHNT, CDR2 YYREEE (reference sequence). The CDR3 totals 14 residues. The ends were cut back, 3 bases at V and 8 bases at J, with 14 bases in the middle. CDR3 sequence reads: CASSSQGLGEKLFF. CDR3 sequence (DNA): TGTGCCAGCAGCTCCCAGGGGCTCGGGGAAAAACTGTTTTTT.

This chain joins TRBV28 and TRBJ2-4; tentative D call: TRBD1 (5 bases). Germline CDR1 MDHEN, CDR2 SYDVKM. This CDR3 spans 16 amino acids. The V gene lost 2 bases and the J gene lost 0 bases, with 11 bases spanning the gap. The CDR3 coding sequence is TGTGCCAGCAGTTTAGCAGGGCTACTAGCCAAAAACATTCAGTACTTC. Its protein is CASSLAGLLAKNIQYF.

The CDR3 protein is CASSLLPANTGELFF. The CDR3 DNA reads as TGTGCCAGCAGCTTGCTACCCGCCAACACCGGGGAGCTGTTTTTT. This chain joins TRBV13 and TRBJ2-2; D not resolved. Looked up from germline, CDR1 is PRHDT and CDR2 is FYEKMQ (reference sequence). The CDR3 is made up of 15 amino acids. V was shortened by 3 bases and J by 2 bases, with 10 bases between the two germline ends.

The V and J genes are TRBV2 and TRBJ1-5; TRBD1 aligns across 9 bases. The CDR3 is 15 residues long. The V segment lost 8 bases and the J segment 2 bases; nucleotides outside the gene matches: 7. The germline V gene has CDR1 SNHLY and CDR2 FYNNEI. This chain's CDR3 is CASGWDRAGNQPQHF. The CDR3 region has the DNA TGTGCCAGCGGGTGGGACAGGGCTGGCAATCAGCCCCAGCATTTT.

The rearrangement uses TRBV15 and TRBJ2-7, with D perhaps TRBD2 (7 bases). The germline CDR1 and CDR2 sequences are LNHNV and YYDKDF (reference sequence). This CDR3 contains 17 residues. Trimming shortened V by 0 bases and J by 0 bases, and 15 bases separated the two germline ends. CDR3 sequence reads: CATSRDPGRGGSYEQYF. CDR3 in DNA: TGTGCCACCAGCAGAGATCCTGGAAGGGGGGGCTCCTACGAGCAGTACTTC.

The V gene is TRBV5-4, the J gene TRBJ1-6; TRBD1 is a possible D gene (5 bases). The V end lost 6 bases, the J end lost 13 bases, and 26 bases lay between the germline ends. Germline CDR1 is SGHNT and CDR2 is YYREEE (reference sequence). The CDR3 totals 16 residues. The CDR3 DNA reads TGTGCCAGCACCTCCGGCGGGGCTGGAATATTAAATCCCCTCCACTTT. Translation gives CASTSGGAGILNPLHF.

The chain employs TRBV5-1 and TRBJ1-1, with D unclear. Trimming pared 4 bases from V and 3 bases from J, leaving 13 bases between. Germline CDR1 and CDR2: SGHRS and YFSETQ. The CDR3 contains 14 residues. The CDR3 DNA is TGCGCCAGCAGCCTGACATCCGGGGACACTGAAGCTTTCTTT. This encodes CASSLTSGDTEAFF. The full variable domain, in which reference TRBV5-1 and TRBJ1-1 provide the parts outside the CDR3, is KAGVTQTPRYLIKTRGQQVTLSCSPISGHRSVSWYQQTPGQGLQFLFEYFSETQRNKGNFPGRFSGRQFSNSRSEMNVSTLELGDSALYLCASSLTSGDTEAFFGQGTRLTVV.

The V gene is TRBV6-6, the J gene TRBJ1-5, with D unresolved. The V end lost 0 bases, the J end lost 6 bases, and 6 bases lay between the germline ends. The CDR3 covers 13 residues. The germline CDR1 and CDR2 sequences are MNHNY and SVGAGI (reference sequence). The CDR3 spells CASSYSQSQPQHF. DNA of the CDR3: TGTGCCAGCAGTTACTCACAGAGTCAGCCCCAGCATTTT.

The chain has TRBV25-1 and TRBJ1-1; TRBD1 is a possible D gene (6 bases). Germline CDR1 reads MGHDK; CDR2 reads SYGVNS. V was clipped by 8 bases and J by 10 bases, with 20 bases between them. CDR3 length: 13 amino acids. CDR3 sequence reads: CASRGQGREVAFF. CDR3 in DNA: TGTGCCAGCCGGGGGCAGGGGAGGGAAGTAGCTTTCTTT.

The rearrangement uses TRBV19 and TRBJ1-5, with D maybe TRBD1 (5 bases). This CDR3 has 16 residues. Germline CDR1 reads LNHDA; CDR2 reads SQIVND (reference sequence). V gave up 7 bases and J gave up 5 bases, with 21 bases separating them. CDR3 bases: TGTGCCAGTAAGGGGAGCACTCTTCGGGGGTATCAGCCCCAGCATTTT. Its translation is CASKGSTLRGYQPQHF.

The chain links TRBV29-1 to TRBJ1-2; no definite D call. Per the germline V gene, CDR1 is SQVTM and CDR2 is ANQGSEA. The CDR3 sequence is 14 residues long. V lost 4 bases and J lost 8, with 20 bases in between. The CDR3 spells CSVAGVQPGGGYTF. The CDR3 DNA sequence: TGCAGCGTTGCGGGAGTACAGCCCGGTGGAGGCTACACCTTC.